Listed below are T cell receptor beta chains from one sample, sequenced in a study of shared clonotypes between healthy human individuals. Method: immunoSEQ multiplex PCR; TCRdb's copy keeps in-frame clones and lacks some. The sample has roughly 530,000 clones; roughly 95% are singletons. Sequenced material: naive CD4+ T cells sorted from blood. These receptors came from a woman aged 25 to 45 in good health. CDR3s include the opening cysteine and the closing phenylalanine or tryptophan. D genes are given only for firm matches. Size tells how often a clone was seen (once, few, many) or the class of an expanded clone, and some rows leave it out.

j_gene,v_gene,d_gene,abundance,CDR3nt,CDR3aa
TRBJ2-7,TRBV27,TRBD1,.,TGTGCCAGCAGTTTATCGAAACAGGGGCGGTACGAGCAGTACTTC,CASSLSKQGRYEQYF
TRBJ1-5,TRBV28,TRBD1,.,TGTGCCAGCAGTTACACAGGGGGCGCCCGCAATCAGCCCCAGCATTTT,CASSYTGGARNQPQHF
TRBJ1-6,TRBV7-2,.,.,TGTGCCAGCAGCTTAGGTCTACTCGAGGATTCACCCCTCCACTTT,CASSLGLLEDSPLHF
TRBJ1-1,TRBV5-4,TRBD1,.,TGTGCCAGCAGCTCTTCAGACAGGGGTATCAATGAAGCTTTCTTT,CASSSSDRGINEAFF
TRBJ2-1,TRBV7-3,TRBD2,.,TGTGCCAGCAGCCCGACTAGGCTAGCGGGAGTAGGTAATGAGCAGTTCTTC,CASSPTRLAGVGNEQFF
TRBJ2-2,TRBV7-2,.,.,TGTGCCAGCAGCCGAACAGGGTTTCGGGGCACCGGGGAGCTGTTTTTT,CASSRTGFRGTGELFF
TRBJ2-2,TRBV4-1,.,.,TGCGCCAGCAGCCACAGACCCCGGAACACCGGGGAGCTGTTTTTT,CASSHRPRNTGELFF
TRBJ2-7,TRBV29-1,TRBD1,.,TGCAGCGTGGGCCGGGGACAGGGGGCTTACGAGCAGTACTTC,CSVGRGQGAYEQYF
TRBJ2-7,TRBV10-3,.,.,TGTGCCATCAGTCTACTCTGGGGCGGGTCCTCCTACGAGCAGTACTTC,CAISLLWGGSSYEQYF
TRBJ1-1,TRBV6-6,.,.,TGTGCCAGCAGTCGGGGCGGAGGGTCTGAAGCTTTCTTT,CASSRGGGSEAFF
TRBJ1-1,TRBV28,TRBD1,.,TGTGCCAGCAGCTTTGAATACAGGGGAAGGACTGAAGCTTTCTTT,CASSFEYRGRTEAFF
TRBJ2-1,TRBV13,TRBD2,once,TGTGCCAGCAGCTACGGGACTAGCGGGAGTCTTGGTGAGCAGTTCTTC,CASSYGTSGSLGEQFF
TRBJ2-7,TRBV28,.,.,TGTGCCAGCAGTTTCAGAGGAGCCGGTGCATACTACGAGCAGTACTTC,CASSFRGAGAYYEQYF
TRBJ2-7,TRBV28,TRBD2,.,TGTGCCAGCAGATCCGGACTAGCGGGTTCTACCTACGAGCAGTACTTC,CASRSGLAGSTYEQYF
TRBJ2-3,TRBV18,TRBD2,once,TGTGCCAGCTCACCACGCCGGACTAGCGGGAGTAGAGATACGCAGTATTTT,CASSPRRTSGSRDTQYF
TRBJ1-3,TRBV29-1,.,.,TGCAGCGTTGAATTCGGAAACACCATATATTTT,CSVEFGNTIYF
TRBJ2-3,TRBV18,.,.,TGTGCCAGCTCCCCCGGACAGCTCGCTTGGGGCACAGATACGCAGTATTTT,CASSPGQLAWGTDTQYF
TRBJ2-3,TRBV7-2,.,.,TGTGCCAGCAGCTTACGGACAGAAGATACGCAGTATTTT,CASSLRTEDTQYF
TRBJ1-2,TRBV6-5,.,.,TGTGCCAGCAGTTACCGTTCGACATCTGGCTACACCTTC,CASSYRSTSGYTF
TRBJ2-2,TRBV18,TRBD2,.,TGTGCCAGCTCACCCATACTCGGACTAGCGGGAAACACCGGGGAGCTGTTTTTT,CASSPILGLAGNTGELFF
TRBJ1-2,TRBV5-4,TRBD1,.,TGTGCCAGCAGCGGAACGGACAGGGGGCGCATTAAGAACTATGGCTACACCTTC,CASSGTDRGRIKNYGYTF
TRBJ1-5,TRBV5-1,TRBD1,once,TGCGCCAGCAGCCTACAGGGGGCTGGTCAGCCCCAGCATTTT,CASSLQGAGQPQHF
TRBJ1-2,TRBV27,.,.,TGTGCCAGCGGAGTTAGAGCGAACTATGGCTACACCTTC,CASGVRANYGYTF
TRBJ2-3,TRBV18,.,.,TGTGCCAGCTCACCAAGAAACGCGGCCCTGGGGGATACGCAGTATTTT,CASSPRNAALGDTQYF
TRBJ1-4,TRBV29-1,.,.,TGCAGCGTTGGGGTCGGGGGTAATGAAAAACTGTTTTTT,CSVGVGGNEKLFF
TRBJ2-5,TRBV19,.,.,TGTGCCAGTAGTATCCAGCCGTCTGGCCAAGAGACCCAGTACTTC,CASSIQPSGQETQYF
TRBJ1-2,TRBV11-2,.,.,TGTGCCAGCAGCTTCCGGCAAGGGGACTATGGCTACACCTTC,CASSFRQGDYGYTF
TRBJ2-6,TRBV27,TRBD2,.,TGTGCCAGCAGTAGACTAGCGGGGGACTCTGGGGCCAACGTCCTGACTTTC,CASSRLAGDSGANVLTF
TRBJ2-7,TRBV4-1,.,.,TGCGCCAGCAGCCGTACAGACAACTACGAGCAGTACTTC,CASSRTDNYEQYF